These T cell receptor beta chains were read from a single sample in a study of blood T cell repertoires in COVID-19. Method: immunoSEQ multiplex PCR; TCRdb's copy keeps in-frame clones and lacks some. Of roughly 85,000 clones in the sample, roughly 90% were seen once. Sequenced input: peripheral blood. The receptor set was obtained from a man aged 45-65 years with active or convalescent COVID-19. CDR3s include the opening cysteine and the closing phenylalanine or tryptophan. A D gene is named only where the DNA matches it firmly. Rows may omit the clone size; those that give it use once, few, many or a size class.

J,V,size,D,DNA,CDR3
TRBJ1-1,TRBV7-2,few,NA,TGTGCCAGCAGCTTCAGATTCGGGGAGGGGACTGAAGCTTTCTTT,CASSFRFGEGTEAFF
TRBJ1-4,TRBV12-5,NA,NA,TGTGCTAGTGGGAACGGACAAAACAATGAAAAACTGTTTTTT,CASGNGQNNEKLFF
TRBJ2-3,TRBV5-1,NA,NA,TGCGCCAGCGGCCTCAGCACAGATACGCAGTATTTT,CASGLSTDTQYF
TRBJ2-3,TRBV10-1,NA,NA,TGCGCCAGCAGTGACCCAACAGATACGCAGTATTTT,CASSDPTDTQYF
TRBJ2-5,TRBV5-5,NA,TRBD1,TGTGCCAGCAGCATGGGGGACAGGGGGGTTCAAGAGACCCAGTACTTC,CASSMGDRGVQETQYF
TRBJ2-1,TRBV11-2,NA,TRBD2,TGTGCCAGCAGCTTAGTAGCGGGCTACAATGAGCAGTTCTTC,CASSLVAGYNEQFF
TRBJ1-2,TRBV29-1,few,TRBD1,TGCAGCGTGGCCCGGGACAGGGTAAACTATGGCTACACCTTC,CSVARDRVNYGYTF
TRBJ2-7,TRBV20-1,NA,NA,TGCAGTGCTAGCGGCTACGAGCAGTACTTC,CSASGYEQYF
TRBJ2-3,TRBV3-1/TRBV3-2,many,NA,TGTGCCAGCAGCCAAGATCCCACTAGCACAGATACGCAGTATTTT,CASSQDPTSTDTQYF
TRBJ2-7,TRBV29-1,NA,TRBD1,TGCAGCGTTTGGGGGATTGATAGGACAGGGGTCGAGCAGTACTTC,CSVWGIDRTGVEQYF
TRBJ2-2,TRBV25-1,few,TRBD2,TGTGCCAGTAGCGGGACGGTCACCGGGGAGCTGTTTTTT,CASSGTVTGELFF
TRBJ1-2,TRBV12-5,NA,NA,TGTGCTAGTGGTTTGGAACAGGGTTATTATGGCTACACCTTC,CASGLEQGYYGYTF
TRBJ2-1,TRBV5-1,NA,TRBD2,TGCGCCAGCAGCTTGACTAGCGGGAGCAATGAGCAGTTCTTC,CASSLTSGSNEQFF
TRBJ1-6,TRBV3-1/TRBV3-2,few,TRBD1,TGTGCCAGCAGCCTTAGACAGGGCTCCTATAATTCACCCCTCCACTTT,CASSLRQGSYNSPLHF
TRBJ2-1,TRBV11-2,NA,NA,TGTGCCAGCAGCTTCAGGCTGGACAATGAGCAGTTCTTC,CASSFRLDNEQFF
TRBJ1-5,TRBV24-1,NA,TRBD1,TGTGCCACCAGTGAGGACAGGGAACAGCCCCAGCATTTT,CATSEDREQPQHF